The clone carrying this T cell receptor (beta chain) has a handful of counts. Its antigen is currently unknown. These data originate in a study of cytomegalovirus exposure and HLA in healthy donors. In the study overall: T cells numbering approximately 170 million yielded 117 million unique TCR beta sequences in an earlier analysis.

General study findings and limits: There were a few CMV-associated chains whose specificity for CMV antigens was confirmed in vitro. Reportedly, diagnosis of cytomegalovirus status by the classifier showed high specificity and sensitivity.

This CDR3 comprises 15 residues. V shed 0 bases, J shed 3 bases, and the junction held 3 bases outside the gene matches. Germline CDR1 is SGHDT and CDR2 is YYEEEE. The PCR was carried out with 60 Vbeta primers and 13 Jbeta primers. TCRdb's table, derived via immunoSEQ multiplex PCR, lists solely in-frame clones and lacks some. The sample consists of roughly 83,000 clones, roughly 77% of them appearing once. Donors showed nominal health when sampled, although they likely had unrecorded immune exposures. This receptor was taken from a man in his 60s in good health and CMV-seronegative. This sequence joins TRBV5-6 and TRBJ1-5; the match to TRBD1 covers 7 bases. What was sequenced was PBMCs. In DNA form, the CDR3 reads TGTGCCAGCAGCTTGGGGCAGGGGGACAATCAGCCCCAGCATTTT. It specifies CASSLGQGDNQPQHF.